This T cell receptor beta chain is drawn from a study of blood T cell repertoires in COVID-19. Across the study: The United States, Italy and Spain supplied acute and convalescent COVID-19 samples.

The germline V gene has CDR1 SGHRS and CDR2 YFSETQ. The CDR3 length is 13 residues. The ends lost 2 bases at V and 2 bases at J; junction bases unmatched: 1. TCRdb's copy holds only in-frame clones and misses some; the assay was immunoSEQ multiplex PCR. The repertoire has just under 65,000 clones, more than 60% of them found once; the top ten carry 5.3%. This clone was found a few times. The chain links TRBV5-1 to TRBJ2-7, with TRBD1 identical over 7 bases. The TCR originated in a human donor in a cohort sampled during active COVID-19. Sequencing was performed on peripheral blood. In nucleotides, the CDR3 is TGCGCCAGCAGCTTCGGGACAGCCTACGAGCAGTACTTC. This gives the protein CASSFGTAYEQYF.